This section outlines one T cell receptor beta chain sequence together with its context. What it recognizes is unknown. The V segment lost 3 bases and the J segment 8 bases; nucleotides outside the gene matches: 6. There are 16 residues in the CDR3. The sample originates from a study of T cells in Graves' hyperthyroidism and ophthalmopathy. RNA transcripts were the template for amplifying TCR beta CDR3 regions. Primed by the HTBI set, a first-round RT-PCR was run on the TCR CDR3. From the multiplex PCR reads, TCRdb called clonotypes with MiXCR, one entry per CDR3 protein. The sample records a few hundred thousand distinct CDR3 sequences, approximately 21% being singletons. Study-wide results and limits: Model predictions of ophthalmopathy came a median around 6.5 months before onset.

Individuals with ophthalmopathy presented a Clinical Activity Score of at least 3, a NOSPECS grade of at least 4 and a duration under 3 months. Clinical symptoms, serum thyroxine and TRAb, thyroid ultrasound and orbital computed tomography were used for the diagnoses. The sequence derives from a man aged 25-40 years with Graves' ophthalmopathy. The chain combines TRBV12-3 or TRBV12-4 with TRBJ2-1, with 14 bases that match TRBD2. The sample was blood. The CDR3 nucleotides read TGTGCCAGCAGTTTCCGGACTAGCGGGAGGAGAGATGAGCAGTTCTTC. Translated: CASSFRTSGRRDEQFF.